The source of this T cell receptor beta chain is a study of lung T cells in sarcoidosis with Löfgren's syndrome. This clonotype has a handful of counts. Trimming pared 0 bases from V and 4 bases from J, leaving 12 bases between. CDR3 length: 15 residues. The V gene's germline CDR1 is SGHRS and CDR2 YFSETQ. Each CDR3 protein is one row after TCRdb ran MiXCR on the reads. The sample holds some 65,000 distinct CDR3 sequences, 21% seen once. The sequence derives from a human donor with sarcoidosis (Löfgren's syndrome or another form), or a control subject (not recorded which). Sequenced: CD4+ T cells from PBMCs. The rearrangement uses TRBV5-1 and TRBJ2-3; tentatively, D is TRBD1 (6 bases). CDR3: CASSLVGQTPDTQYF. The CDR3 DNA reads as TGCGCCAGCAGCTTGGTAGGACAGACACCAGATACGCAGTATTTT. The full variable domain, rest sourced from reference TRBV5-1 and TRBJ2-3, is KAGVTQTPRYLIKTRGQQVTLSCSPISGHRSVSWYQQTPGQGLQFLFEYFSETQRNKGNFPGRFSGRQFSNSRSEMNVSTLELGDSALYLCASSLVGQTPDTQYFGPGTRLTVL.